This TCR beta chain was sequenced during a study of CD8 T cell repertoires and HIV-1 epitope variants. Method: immunoSEQ multiplex PCR; TCRdb's copy keeps in-frame clones and lacks some. This sample has 5,000 to 5,500 clones, with about 70% found just once. In regard to this clone: What it recognizes is unknown.

After removal of 3 bases from V and 3 bases from J, the junction contained 5 bases not matched to a gene. Germline V CDR1 and CDR2: SGDLS, YYNGEE. The CDR3 has 14 amino acids. The sequence derives from a male donor with HIV. This chain links TRBV9 with TRBJ1-1, with 7 bases identical to TRBD1. The source material was cultured CD8+ T cells derived from PBMCs. CDR3: CASSARGTDTEAFF. The DNA of the CDR3 is TGTGCCAGCAGCGCCAGGGGGACGGACACTGAAGCTTTCTTT.